Listed below are T cell receptor beta chains from one sample, sequenced in a study of blood T cell repertoires in COVID-19. Measured with immunoSEQ multiplex PCR; TCRdb has only the in-frame clones, and not every one. The sample includes roughly 350,000 clones, 88% seen only once; the top ten take 3.5% to 4%. Sequencing used peripheral blood. Receptor source: a woman between 45 and 65 years old with active or convalescent COVID-19. CDR3s include the opening cysteine and the closing phenylalanine or tryptophan. The D gene is left open where the match is weak. The size of a clone is reported for some rows only, either as once, few or many, or as a class for expanded clones.

D gene	V gene	clone size	J gene	CDR3 protein	CDR3 DNA
NA	TRBV28	NA	TRBJ1-5	CASTGGDGLVQPQHF	TGTGCCAGCACCGGGGGGGACGGTTTGGTGCAGCCCCAGCATTTT
TRBD1	TRBV23-1	NA	TRBJ1-2	CASRADRGNGYTF	TGCGCCAGCAGGGCGGACAGGGGAAATGGCTACACCTTC
NA	TRBV12-3/TRBV12-4	NA	TRBJ1-2	CASSLVGAVGYTF	TGTGCCAGCAGTTTGGTAGGAGCGGTTGGCTACACCTTC
TRBD2	TRBV7-2	NA	TRBJ2-7	CASSAGTSGSREQYF	TGTGCCAGCAGCGCCGGGACTAGCGGGAGTCGTGAGCAGTACTTC
NA	TRBV4-1	NA	TRBJ2-1	CASSLVGTLLYNEQFF	TGCGCCAGCAGCCTCGTCGGGACTCTTCTTTACAATGAGCAGTTCTTC
TRBD2	TRBV6-2/TRBV6-3	few	TRBJ2-7	CASSYPAGVYEQYF	TGTGCCAGCAGTTACCCAGCGGGGGTATACGAGCAGTACTTC
TRBD1	TRBV7-9	NA	TRBJ1-2	CASSSDRGYTF	TGTGCCAGCAGCTCGGACAGGGGCTACACCTTC
TRBD2	TRBV4-3	NA	TRBJ2-3	CASSQVGGRVPPPSTDTQYF	TGCGCCAGCAGCCAAGTTGGTGGGAGGGTCCCCCCCCCTAGCACAGATACGCAGTATTTT
TRBD1	TRBV10-3	NA	TRBJ1-2	CAISDYDRAGGYTF	TGTGCCATCAGTGATTACGACAGGGCTGGCGGCTACACCTTC
TRBD1	TRBV27	NA	TRBJ1-1	CASSSMGTGVTEAFF	TGTGCCAGCAGTTCAATGGGGACAGGGGTCACTGAAGCTTTCTTT
TRBD2	TRBV5-1	NA	TRBJ2-3	CASSSGTRFTDTQYF	TGCGCCAGCAGCTCAGGGACTAGATTCACAGATACGCAGTATTTT
NA	TRBV18	NA	TRBJ2-7	CASSPGGGYKAYEQYF	TGTGCCAGCTCACCCGGAGGGGGCTACAAAGCTTACGAGCAGTACTTC
TRBD2	TRBV18	NA	TRBJ2-3	CASSTDSGGGTDTQYF	TGTGCCAGCTCAACCGATAGCGGGGGGGGCACAGATACGCAGTATTTT
TRBD2	TRBV7-2	NA	TRBJ2-7	CASSFSPGLTSNEQYF	TGTGCCAGCAGCTTTAGCCCGGGATTGACTAGCAACGAGCAGTACTTC
TRBD1	TRBV30	NA	TRBJ1-1	CAWSTGIGEAFF	TGTGCCTGGTCGACAGGGATCGGTGAAGCTTTCTTT
TRBD1	TRBV7-9	once	TRBJ1-2	CASSPRQGDYGYTF	TGTGCCAGCAGCCCTCGACAGGGGGACTATGGCTACACCTTC
TRBD2	TRBV7-2	NA	TRBJ2-3	CASSLTLAGVADTQYF	TGTGCCAGCAGCTTAACTTTGGCGGGAGTAGCAGATACGCAGTATTTT
NA	TRBV30	NA	TRBJ1-6	CAWSAQGSSYNSPLHF	TGTGCCTGGAGTGCCCAGGGGAGCTCCTATAATTCACCCCTCCACTTT
NA	TRBV27	NA	TRBJ2-1	CASSLAANSYNEQFF	TGTGCCAGCAGTTTGGCGGCGAATTCCTACAATGAGCAGTTCTTC
NA	TRBV2	NA	TRBJ1-6	CASSDSVYNSPLHF	TGTGCCAGCAGTGACTCAGTCTATAATTCACCCCTCCACTTT
NA	TRBV6-5	NA	TRBJ1-2	CASRSSLRGDGYTF	TGTGCCAGCAGGTCCTCACTCAGGGGCGATGGCTACACCTTC
NA	TRBV9	once	TRBJ2-3	CASSVGAGPSTDTQYF	TGTGCCAGCAGCGTAGGGGCGGGTCCTAGCACAGATACGCAGTATTTT
NA	TRBV28	few	TRBJ1-2	CASRLQNRYGYTF	TGTGCCAGCAGGCTACAGAACCGCTATGGCTACACCTTC
NA	TRBV5-1	NA	TRBJ2-3	CASSVAGVYTDTQYF	TGCGCCAGCAGCGTAGCAGGGGTGTACACAGATACGCAGTATTTT
NA	TRBV19	NA	TRBJ1-5	CASSIGGSDQPQHF	TGTGCCAGTAGTATTGGAGGGAGCGACCAGCCCCAGCATTTT
TRBD2	TRBV28	NA	TRBJ2-7	CASRWSGAYEQYF	TGTGCCAGCAGATGGAGCGGGGCCTACGAGCAGTACTTC
NA	TRBV6-2/TRBV6-3	NA	TRBJ2-5	CASSYSTHSQETQYF	TGTGCCAGCAGTTACTCGACCCACAGTCAAGAGACCCAGTACTTC
TRBD2	TRBV7-9	NA	TRBJ2-3	CASSPLAAFVHF	TGTGCCAGCAGCCCACTAGCGGCCTTCGTCCATTTT
TRBD2	TRBV18	NA	TRBJ2-7	CASSPRASGDSEQYF	TGTGCCAGCTCACCACGGGCTAGCGGGGATTCCGAGCAGTACTTC
TRBD2	TRBV14	NA	TRBJ2-1	CASSQIAGSSYNEQFF	TGTGCCAGCAGCCAAATAGCGGGGAGCTCCTACAATGAGCAGTTCTTC
TRBD1	TRBV6-1	few	TRBJ1-5	CASSETGGFNSWGQPQHF	TGTGCCAGCAGTGAGACAGGGGGCTTTAATAGTTGGGGTCAGCCCCAGCATTTT
TRBD2	TRBV28	NA	TRBJ2-7	CASTVTSGSSYEQYF	TGTGCCAGCACCGTGACTAGCGGGTCTTCCTACGAGCAGTACTTC
NA	TRBV18	NA	TRBJ2-6	CASSPGQHSGANVLTF	TGTGCCAGCTCCCCCGGACAGCACTCTGGGGCCAACGTCCTGACTTTC
TRBD1	TRBV4-3	NA	TRBJ1-1	CASSQDRAGTEAFF	TGCGCCAGCAGCCAGGACAGGGCGGGGACTGAAGCTTTCTTT
NA	TRBV12-3/TRBV12-4	NA	TRBJ1-1	CASSLSANTEAFF	TGTGCCAGCAGTTTAAGCGCCAACACTGAAGCTTTCTTT
TRBD2	TRBV7-2	NA	TRBJ2-1	CASSLRTSGGAIAYNEQFF	TGTGCCAGCAGCTTAAGGACTAGCGGGGGGGCCATCGCATACAATGAGCAGTTCTTC
NA	TRBV5-1	NA	TRBJ2-5	CASSQGTTQETQYF	TGCGCCAGCAGTCAGGGGACTACACAAGAGACCCAGTACTTC
NA	TRBV6-1	NA	TRBJ2-7	CASSDLYEQYF	TGTGCCAGCAGTGACCTCTACGAGCAGTACTTC
NA	TRBV29-1	once	TRBJ1-1	CSVEPGSYTEAFF	TGCAGCGTTGAACCCGGGTCCTACACTGAAGCTTTCTTT
TRBD1	TRBV18	NA	TRBJ1-2	CASSPGTGGMVFGGYTF	TGTGCCAGCTCACCAGGGACAGGGGGCATGGTTTTCGGTGGCTACACCTTC